The 26 T cell receptor beta chains below all came from one sample that was sequenced in a study of vaccination effects on CD4 cells after COVID-19 (dated 2022 in TCRdb). Preparation of the library involved the immunoSEQ multiplex PCR assay. TCRdb stores this immuneACCESS table with in-frame sequences only. Part of the clones is absent; in the studies checked, under half of the shortfall reflects unresolved V genes, and no reason is known for the rest. The sample table holds 35,000 to 50,000 clones, of which roughly 72% were seen once. The top ten hold 9.5% to 14% of the sample. The ViraFEST assay stimulated PBMC with viral peptide pools and then used TCR sequencing to identify antigen-specific CD4+ T cell clonotypes by expansion. After around 10 days of culture, CD4+ T cells were isolated with the EasySep CD4+ T cell isolation kit. None of the healthy vaccine recipients had a prior SARS-CoV-2 infection, which was confirmed by nucleocapsid antibody tests that came back negative both before and after vaccination.

These receptors' antigens are unknown. The input for sequencing was CD4+ T cells from PBMCs cultured with SARS-CoV-2 spike peptides, taken before COVID-19 vaccination. The cell subset or site label corresponds to: SARS-CoV-2 spike overlapping peptide pool stimulation. These TCRs come from a human donor who received a COVID-19 vaccine.

The chain is built from TRBV30 and TRBJ2-6; TRBD1 aligns across 12 bases. V shed 5 bases and J 4 bases; nucleotides not matched to a gene: 9. The CDR3 totals 17 residues. CDR1 and CDR2 from the germline V gene are GTSNPN and SVGIG (reference sequence). The chain's CDR3 is CAWYRDRGRRGANVLTF. For the CDR3, the DNA is TGTGCCTGGTACCGGGACAGGGGGCGCCGAGGGGCCAACGTCCTGACTTTC.

V usage is TRBV5-8 and J usage is TRBJ2-5; 8 bases match TRBD2. The CDR3 has 14 amino acids. The junction had 9 bases not matched to a gene; V was cut back by 7 bases and J by 4 bases. CDR1 and CDR2 (germline): SGHTS, YDEGEE. The CDR3 DNA reads TGTGCCAGCTCCTCGCGCGGGGGGCGAGAGACCCAGTACTTC. It specifies CASSSRGGRETQYF.

This chain links TRBV7-8 with TRBJ1-5; possible D gene TRBD1, 6 bases. CDR1 and CDR2 from the germline V gene are SGHVS and FQNEAQ. CDR3 length: 18 residues. Trimming took 5 bases from V and 0 from J, leaving 20 bases between them. The DNA of the CDR3 is TGTGCCAGCAGCCCCCGCGGGAGGACAGAATATAGCAATCAGCCCCAGCATTTT. Amino acids: CASSPRGRTEYSNQPQHF.

The V call is TRBV6-2 or TRBV6-3, the J call TRBJ2-5, with TRBD1 matching 8 bases. CDR1 is MNHEY, CDR2 SVGEGT, per germline. V trimming: 4 bases; J trimming: 2 bases; junction bases outside the gene matches: 12. The CDR3 has 17 amino acids. The DNA of the CDR3 is TGTGCCAGCAGTTCTTGGACAGGGTTCATTTTACAAGAGACCCAGTACTTC. This codes for CASSSWTGFILQETQYF.

This sequence joins TRBV25-1 and TRBJ2-3; tentatively, D is TRBD1 (6 bases). The V gene lost 3 bases and the J gene lost 4 bases, with 14 bases spanning the gap. From germline, CDR1 is MGHDK and CDR2 SYGVNS. This CDR3 spans 15 amino acids. In nucleotides, the CDR3 is TGTGCCAGCAGTGATATAACAGGGATATCAGATACGCAGTATTTT. The encoded protein is CASSDITGISDTQYF. Supplemented by reference TRBV25-1 and TRBJ2-3, the full variable domain reads EADIYQTPRYLVIGTGKKITLECSQTMGHDKMYWYQQDPGMELHLIHYSYGVNSTEKGDLSSESTVSRIRTEHFPLTLESARPSHTSQYLCASSDITGISDTQYFGPGTRLTVL.

This clone has a handful of counts. The gene calls are TRBV28 and TRBJ1-5; no clear D. This CDR3 is 14 amino acids long. Trimming stripped 4 bases from V and 5 bases from J, with 12 bases between. In germline, CDR1 is MDHEN, CDR2 SYDVKM. CDR3 nucleotide sequence: TGTGCCAGCAGTTCAGGCACCGCCGATCAGCCCCAGCATTTT. It translates to CASSSGTADQPQHF.

This rearrangement joins TRBV7-3 to TRBJ2-5; 7 nucleotides line up with TRBD1. This CDR3 has 13 amino acids. Germline V gives CDR1 SGHTA, CDR2 FQGTGA. Trimming cost V 5 bases and J 5 bases; bases outside gene matches: 5. CDR3 amino acids: CASSPTGVETQYF. The DNA for the CDR3 is TGTGCCAGCAGCCCTACAGGGGTCGAGACCCAGTACTTC. The full variable domain, completed using reference TRBV7-3 and TRBJ2-5, is GAGVSQTPSNKVTEKGKYVELRCDPISGHTALYWYRQSLGQGPEFLIYFQGTGAADDSGLPNDRFFAVRPEGSVSTLKIQRTERGDSAVYLCASSPTGVETQYFGPGTRLLVL.

V usage is TRBV7-2 and J usage is TRBJ2-1, with a tentative D call TRBD2 (6 bases). From germline, CDR1 is SGHTA and CDR2 FQGNSA. There are 15 residues in the CDR3. V shed 2 bases and J shed 4 bases, with 12 bases lying between them. For the CDR3, the DNA is TGTGCCAGCAGCTTACCTCGTAGCGGATACAATGAGCAGTTCTTC. As protein: CASSLPRSGYNEQFF.

The CDR3, as DNA: TGTGCCAGCAGCCCCGACAGGCGTGGCTACACCTTC. Its protein product is CASSPDRRGYTF. The chain employs TRBV5-5 and TRBJ1-2; a weak D match, TRBD1 (6 bases). The CDR3 is made up of 12 amino acids. The V and J ends lost 4 bases and 7 bases respectively, with 11 bases between them. CDR1 and CDR2 from the germline V gene are SGHKS and YYEKEE (reference sequence).

The rearrangement joins TRBV5-1 to TRBJ2-1; D may correspond to TRBD1 or TRBD2 (5 bases each). The CDR3 spans 17 residues. From germline, CDR1 is SGHRS and CDR2 YFSETQ. V was pared by 4 bases and J by 1 base, with 18 bases between. The CDR3 loop is CASSITTGTLSYNEQFF. Written as DNA, the CDR3 is TGCGCCAGCAGCATTACAACCGGGACCCTTTCCTACAATGAGCAGTTCTTC.

J is TRBJ1-5 and V is TRBV7-3; D might be TRBD1 (5 bases). This CDR3 contains 14 residues. Trimming cost V 3 bases and J 2 bases, with 8 bases left between them. Germline V gene data show CDR1 as SGHTA and CDR2 as FQGTGA. CDR3 region: CASSLQGGNQPQHF. Written as DNA, the CDR3 is TGTGCCAGCAGCTTGCAGGGTGGCAATCAGCCCCAGCATTTT. The variable domain in full, with the rest retrieved from reference TRBV7-3 and TRBJ1-5, is GAGVSQTPSNKVTEKGKYVELRCDPISGHTALYWYRQSLGQGPEFLIYFQGTGAADDSGLPNDRFFAVRPEGSVSTLKIQRTERGDSAVYLCASSLQGGNQPQHFGDGTRLSIL.

The chain combines TRBV12-3 or TRBV12-4 with TRBJ1-2; D remains ambiguous. Deletions cut 0 bases from V and 2 bases from J, with 4 bases between. The CDR3 has 13 residues. As DNA, the CDR3 is TGTGCCAGCAGTTTAGCAGGGAACTATGGCTACACCTTC. The encoded protein is CASSLAGNYGYTF.

The V gene is TRBV3-1 (or the pseudogene TRBV3-2), the J gene TRBJ1-1, with unresolved D. The V gene's germline CDR1 is LGHDT and CDR2 YNNKEL (reference sequence). V was trimmed by 0 bases and J by 4 bases, leaving 18 bases between them. CDR3 length equals 17 residues. The CDR3 spells CASSQDLSAAWVTEAFF. CDR3 DNA sequence: TGTGCCAGCAGCCAAGATCTGTCTGCGGCGTGGGTCACTGAAGCTTTCTTT.

This clone was counted between two and nine times. The V call is TRBV28, the J call TRBJ1-4; D is ambiguous. Trimming took off 3 bases at V and 4 bases at J, with 12 bases between the two ends. CDR3 size: 15 residues. CDR1 is MDHEN and CDR2 is SYDVKM in the germline V gene. In DNA form, the CDR3 reads TGTGCCAGCAGTTTTAGTGGGCAGATTAATGAAAAACTGTTTTTT. Amino acids: CASSFSGQINEKLFF.

The rearrangement uses TRBV5-1 and TRBJ1-1; possible D gene TRBD1, 6 bases. Between the trimmed V and J ends, which lost 1 base and 1 base, there was a span of 17 bases. CDR3 size: 17 residues. Germline values: CDR1 SGHRS, CDR2 YFSETQ. The chain's CDR3 is CASSLRAGAGGNTEAFF. The DNA of the CDR3 is TGCGCCAGCAGCTTGCGTGCAGGGGCGGGTGGGAACACTGAAGCTTTCTTT.

In this sample, this clone turned up once. This rearrangement joins TRBV10-1 to TRBJ2-5; 8 bases are shared with TRBD1. The CDR3 has 15 amino acids. The germline CDR1 and CDR2 sequences are WNHNN and SYGVQD (reference sequence). J gave up 1 base and V 4 bases, and 5 bases lay outside the gene matches. CDR3 in DNA: TGCGCCAGCAGTGGGACACAGGGGGTCCAAGAGACCCAGTACTTC. Residues: CASSGTQGVQETQYF.

A single count supports this clone. The chain carries TRBV20-1 and TRBJ1-4; D may be TRBD1 (6 bases). This CDR3 contains 13 residues. CDR1 is DFQATT and CDR2 is SNEGSKA in the germline V gene (reference sequence). V lost 3 bases to trimming and J lost 7 bases, with 12 bases between them. The CDR3 DNA is TGCAGTGCTAGTGAGGGGGGAGGTGAAAAACTGTTTTTT. Its protein product is CSASEGGGEKLFF.

This clone appeared a few times. The V call is TRBV6-5, the J call TRBJ1-5; D not certain. V was cut by 6 bases and J by 5 bases, with 14 bases left in between. The germline V gene encodes CDR1 MNHEY and CDR2 SVGAGI. The CDR3 is 14 residues long. This chain's CDR3 is CASRPGGPDQPQHF. CDR3 in DNA: TGTGCCAGCAGGCCGGGAGGGCCGGATCAGCCCCAGCATTTT.

This clone was detected only a few times. V and J are TRBV11-2 and TRBJ1-4; a possible D gene is TRBD1 (5 bases). The CDR3 is made up of 12 amino acids. V was pared by 2 bases and J by 8 bases, with 6 bases between. Germline V gives CDR1 SGHAT, CDR2 FQNNGV. The CDR3 reads CASSLPGEKLFF. The CDR3 DNA is TGTGCCAGCAGCTTACCAGGGGAAAAACTGTTTTTT.

V usage is TRBV5-4 and J usage is TRBJ2-6; D not resolved. Germline CDR1 is SGHNT and CDR2 is YYREEE (reference sequence). This CDR3 region has 14 residues. V lost 2 bases and J 6 bases, leaving 9 bases between the germline ends. DNA for the CDR3: TGTGCCAGCAGCTTCGAGGTTGCGGCCAACGTCCTGACTTTC. It yields the protein CASSFEVAANVLTF.

In its sample, this clone was seen a few times. The rearrangement joins TRBV2 to TRBJ1-5, with 7 bases that match TRBD1. The junction had 2 bases not matched to a gene; V was cut back by 6 bases and J by 0 bases. The CDR3 is 14 amino acids. CDR1 and CDR2 (germline): SNHLY, FYNNEI. This CDR3 is CASRQGYSNQPQHF. The CDR3 DNA sequence: TGTGCCAGCAGACAGGGGTATAGCAATCAGCCCCAGCATTTT.

The chain links TRBV5-4 to TRBJ2-1; D is perhaps TRBD2 (6 bases). CDR3 length: 15 residues. Trimming shortened V by 2 bases and J by 6 bases, and 15 bases separated the two germline ends. CDR1 is SGHNT and CDR2 is YYREEE in the germline V gene (reference sequence). The CDR3 reads CASSFFGTRSNEQFF. CDR3 coding DNA: TGTGCCAGCAGCTTTTTCGGGACTCGCAGCAATGAGCAGTTCTTC.

The chain uses TRBV28 and TRBJ1-1; D remains unclear. Germline CDR1 and CDR2: MDHEN and SYDVKM. This CDR3 comprises 12 residues. Trimming took off 1 base at V and 8 bases at J, with 8 bases between the two ends. This chain's CDR3 is CASSLLAREAFF. In nucleotides, the CDR3 is TGTGCCAGCAGTTTATTGGCCAGGGAAGCTTTCTTT.

The chain is built from TRBV30 and TRBJ1-1; D ambiguous. V lost 3 bases and J 0 bases, leaving 11 bases between the germline ends. Germline V gene lookup returns CDR1 GTSNPN and CDR2 SVGIG (reference sequence). The CDR3 covers 14 residues. DNA for the CDR3: TGTGCCTGGAGCCGCTTAGGGCTGAACACTGAAGCTTTCTTT. Residues: CAWSRLGLNTEAFF.

V is TRBV24-1 and J is TRBJ1-1, with D unresolved. The CDR3 runs to 13 residues. The V and J ends lost 5 bases and 5 bases respectively, with 11 bases between them. Germline-derived CDR1 and CDR2 are KGHDR and SFDVKD. The CDR3 nucleotides are TGTGCCACCAGTGGACGTCTAAGTACTGAAGCTTTCTTT. It specifies CATSGRLSTEAFF.

The chain employs TRBV20-1 and TRBJ1-6; D perhaps matches TRBD1 (5 bases). The ends were cut back, 3 bases at V and 5 bases at J, with 8 bases in the middle. The CDR3 extends over 13 amino acids. Per germline, CDR1 DFQATT and CDR2 SNEGSKA (reference sequence). The CDR3 here is CSASSTDNSPLHF. The CDR3 nucleotides are TGCAGTGCTAGTTCGACAGATAATTCACCCCTCCACTTT.